Below, one T cell receptor (beta chain) is given with its context. The target antigen is unknown. These data belong to a study of T cells in pancreatic ductal adenocarcinoma. Selected pancreatic ductal adenocarcinoma patients had undergone surgery without neoadjuvant therapy. Broader study findings: No significant tumor-blood clonality difference; means were about 0.1 and 0.07.

The repertoire was sequenced with immunoSEQ multiplex PCR; TCRdb's copy has only in-frame clones and lacks some. The table records roughly 100,000 clones, nearly 95% of them present only once. J was trimmed by 4 bases and V by 5 bases; bases with no gene match: 13. The CDR3 has 17 amino acids. The germline gives CDR1 KGHSH, CDR2 LQKENI. The TCR was taken from a human donor with pancreatic ductal adenocarcinoma. Material for sequencing was PBMCs. This chain uses TRBV18 with TRBJ2-2; 7 bases fit TRBD1. Here the CDR3 DNA reads TGTGCCAGCTCAGTTTCCTCGACAGGGATAGGCACCGGGGAGCTGTTTTTT. This sequence encodes CASSVSSTGIGTGELFF.